This TCR beta chain was captured in a study of cytomegalovirus exposure and HLA in healthy donors. The PCR was carried out with 60 Vbeta primers and 13 Jbeta primers. Here immunoSEQ multiplex PCR was the method, and the copy in TCRdb shows in-frame clones only, minus some. Seen here are some 130,000 clones, 80% to 85% observed once, and the top ten hold less than 0.75%. V shed 4 bases and J 2 bases; nucleotides not matched to a gene: 5. CDR1 SGHNT and CDR2 YYREEE come from the germline V gene (reference sequence). The CDR3 is made up of 14 amino acids. This TCR came from a man aged 18 to 29 in good health and CMV-seronegative. The chain links TRBV5-4 to TRBJ2-7; TRBD1 agrees at 8 bases. Material for sequencing was PBMCs. CDR3 loop: CASSAGQVAYEQYF. The CDR3 DNA reads TGTGCCAGCAGCGCGGGACAGGTAGCCTACGAGCAGTACTTC.